A single sample is the source of the 32 T cell receptor beta chains below, sequenced in a study of cytomegalovirus exposure and HLA in healthy donors. The PCR employed 60 Vbeta primers together with 13 Jbeta primers. Here immunoSEQ multiplex PCR was the method, and the copy in TCRdb shows in-frame clones only, minus some. The sample data list tens of thousands of clones. Sequenced input: PBMCs. All receptors derive from a man aged 25-45 years in good health and CMV-seropositive.

The J gene is TRBJ1-1, the V gene TRBV5-1; weak D call: TRBD1 (6 bases). Germline V lookup: CDR1 SGHRS, CDR2 YFSETQ. This CDR3 comprises 15 residues. The V gene lost 3 bases and the J gene lost 1 base, with 13 bases spanning the gap. The CDR3 DNA follows: TGCGCCAGCAGCTCAGGGGCCGGGGCGAACACTGAAGCTTTCTTT. It specifies CASSSGAGANTEAFF. The full variable domain, completed using reference TRBV5-1 and TRBJ1-1, is KAGVTQTPRYLIKTRGQQVTLSCSPISGHRSVSWYQQTPGQGLQFLFEYFSETQRNKGNFPGRFSGRQFSNSRSEMNVSTLELGDSALYLCASSSGAGANTEAFFGQGTRLTVV.

V gene TRBV13 combines with J gene TRBJ2-2; tentative D call: TRBD2 (5 bases). Looked up from germline, CDR1 is PRHDT and CDR2 is FYEKMQ (reference sequence). Between the trimmed V and J ends, which lost 4 bases and 0 bases, there was a span of 18 bases. The CDR3 runs to 18 residues. The DNA of the CDR3 is TGTGCCAGCAGCTCAGATCCCGGGCCGGGGACGAACACCGGGGAGCTGTTTTTT. The encoded protein is CASSSDPGPGTNTGELFF.

V gene TRBV4-1 combines with J gene TRBJ2-3; no reliable D call. V shed 1 base and J shed 1 base, with 12 bases lying between them. There are 16 residues in the CDR3. Germline CDR1 is MGHRA and CDR2 is YSYEKL. CDR3 sequence reads: CASSQGSVVGTDTQYF. CDR3 DNA sequence: TGCGCCAGCAGCCAAGGTTCGGTAGTCGGCACAGATACGCAGTATTTT.

This chain uses TRBV15 with TRBJ2-7, with a tentative D call TRBD1 (5 bases). Germline lookup yields CDR1 LNHNV and CDR2 YYDKDF (reference sequence). The V end lost 0 bases, the J end lost 5 bases, and 11 bases lay between the germline ends. This CDR3 region has 14 residues. The CDR3 region is CATSRDPRGNEQYF. The CDR3 nucleotides are TGTGCCACCAGCAGAGACCCAAGGGGTAACGAGCAGTACTTC.

The gene calls are TRBV25-1 and TRBJ1-2; the D is unclear. The CDR3 runs to 12 residues. The ends were cut back, 3 bases at V and 8 bases at J, with 10 bases in the middle. The germline V gene has CDR1 MGHDK and CDR2 SYGVNS. For the CDR3, the DNA is TGTGCCAGCAGTGAGACTGGCTGGGGCTACACCTTC. Protein sequence: CASSETGWGYTF.

As for this clone: In the same sample, other DNA sequences code for this CDR3. The J gene is TRBJ2-7, the V gene TRBV7-3; D is undetermined. V lost 2 bases and J lost 5, with 13 bases in between. Germline V gene lookup returns CDR1 SGHTA and CDR2 FQGTGA. The CDR3 has 14 residues. CDR3 sequence (DNA): TGTGCCAGCAGCTTATCACACGAGGTAGACGAGCAGTACTTC. Residues: CASSLSHEVDEQYF. Based on the CDR3 plus reference TRBV7-3 and TRBJ2-7, the full variable domain is GAGVSQTPSNKVTEKGKYVELRCDPISGHTALYWYRQSLGQGPEFLIYFQGTGAADDSGLPNDRFFAVRPEGSVSTLKIQRTERGDSAVYLCASSLSHEVDEQYFGPGTRLTVT.

The CDR3 nucleotides read TGCGCCAGCAGCCAGAGGGACTTACGTGGCTGGGGCAATCAGCCCCAGCATTTT. Translation gives CASSQRDLRGWGNQPQHF. The V and J genes are TRBV4-1 and TRBJ1-5; TRBD1 might be the D (5 bases). Deletions cut 3 bases from V and 2 bases from J, with 20 bases between. Germline-derived CDR1 and CDR2 are MGHRA and YSYEKL. This CDR3 is built from 18 residues.

The rearrangement joins TRBV27 to TRBJ2-7; the match to TRBD1 covers 8 bases. The CDR3 is 14 amino acids. V gave up 6 bases and J gave up 3 bases; unmatched junction bases: 7. Germline-derived CDR1 and CDR2 are MNHEY and SMNVEV (reference sequence). The CDR3 sequence: CASSQTGAGYEQYF. In nucleotides, the CDR3 is TGTGCCAGCAGCCAGACAGGGGCAGGCTACGAGCAGTACTTC.

V gene TRBV5-4 combines with J gene TRBJ2-7, with TRBD1 matching over 10 bases. CDR1 and CDR2 (germline): SGHNT, YYREEE (reference sequence). Trimming cost V 0 bases and J 0 bases; bases outside gene matches: 9. The CDR3 loop spans 18 amino acids. The CDR3 protein is CASSLGDRGRRGSYEQYF. CDR3 DNA sequence: TGTGCCAGCAGCTTGGGCGACAGGGGGCGTAGGGGCTCCTACGAGCAGTACTTC.

The chain uses TRBV7-3 and TRBJ1-1; tentatively, D is TRBD1 (5 bases). Germline V gene data show CDR1 as SGHTA and CDR2 as FQGTGA. The germline V and J ends were trimmed by 6 bases and 5 bases, with 13 bases remaining between them. The CDR3 spans 13 residues. As DNA, the CDR3 is TGTGCCAGCAGTCGGGGGGGGGAGACTGAAGCTTTCTTT. Its translation is CASSRGGETEAFF.

This chain joins TRBV30 and TRBJ2-7; D is unclear. The V end lost 1 base, the J end lost 3 bases, and 4 bases lay between the germline ends. The CDR3 totals 11 residues. Germline values: CDR1 GTSNPN, CDR2 SVGIG (reference sequence). The CDR3, as DNA: TGTGCCTGGAGTGGTAACTACGAGCAGTACTTC. Protein sequence: CAWSGNYEQYF. The full variable domain, with the rest looked up from reference TRBV30 and TRBJ2-7, is SQTIHQWPATLVQPVGSPLSLECTVEGTSNPNLYWYRQAAGRGLQLLFYSVGIGQISSEVPQNLSASRPQDRQFILSSKKLLLSDSGFYLCAWSGNYEQYFGPGTRLTVT.

Note on this clone: The junction does not match germline at one end; this may be a read error. The rearrangement uses TRBV6-5 and TRBJ1-1; 8 bases fit TRBD1. CDR1 and CDR2 from the germline V gene are MNHEY and SVGAGI. The CDR3 extends over 13 amino acids. The DNA of the CDR3 is TGTGCCAGCGGACAGGGACAAAACACTGAAGATTTCTTT. Protein sequence: CASGQGQNTEDFF.

The chain uses TRBV30 and TRBJ1-1; 10 bases map to TRBD1. The germline gives CDR1 GTSNPN, CDR2 SVGIG (reference sequence). The CDR3 runs to 13 residues. V gave up 2 bases and J gave up 8 bases; unmatched junction bases: 5. This CDR3 is CAWSTGTGEEAFF. The CDR3 region has the DNA TGTGCCTGGAGTACGGGGACAGGGGAGGAAGCTTTCTTT.

CDR3 sequence (DNA): TGTGCCAGCAGCCAAGATCCCGGGACAGGGAACACTGAAGCTTTCTTT. Protein: CASSQDPGTGNTEAFF. The gene calls are TRBV4-2 and TRBJ1-1, with TRBD1 matching 8 bases. CDR3 length equals 16 residues. The germline CDR1 and CDR2 sequences are LGHNA and YNFKEQ. After removal of 0 bases from V and 1 base from J, the junction contained 4 bases not matched to a gene.

V is TRBV5-1 and J is TRBJ1-4; D is possibly TRBD1 (5 bases). CDR1 is SGHRS, CDR2 YFSETQ, per germline. V lost 5 bases, J lost 0 bases, and 11 bases lay in between. This CDR3 is 15 amino acids long. DNA for the CDR3: TGCGCCAGCAGAAACATAGGGGCAACTAATGAAAAACTGTTTTTT. Protein: CASRNIGATNEKLFF.

The rearrangement joins TRBV7-2 to TRBJ1-1; the D is unclear. V was pared by 2 bases and J by 1 base, with 5 bases between. Germline assignment: CDR1 SGHTA and CDR2 FQGNSA. There are 13 residues in the CDR3. CDR3 DNA sequence: TGTGCCAGCAGCTTAAGACAGAACACTGAAGCTTTCTTT. Translation: CASSLRQNTEAFF.

The rearrangement joins TRBV6-5 to TRBJ1-1, with 8 bases fitting TRBD1. Germline-derived CDR1 and CDR2 are MNHEY and SVGAGI. J lost 3 bases, V lost 5 bases, and 2 bases had no gene match. The CDR3 has 13 residues. CDR3 bases: TGTGCCAGCAGTACAGGGGGACACACTGAAGCTTTCTTT. Protein sequence: CASSTGGHTEAFF.

The genes are TRBV7-3 and TRBJ2-3, with D maybe TRBD2 (6 bases). In germline, CDR1 is SGHTA, CDR2 FQGTGA. There are 14 residues in the CDR3. V lost 3 bases, J lost 5 bases, and 12 bases lay in between. The CDR3 DNA reads as TGTGCCAGCAGCTTGGAGGGAGTTAGAGATACGCAGTATTTT. Its protein is CASSLEGVRDTQYF.

The gene calls are TRBV29-1 and TRBJ2-6, with D unresolved. Germline loops: CDR1 SQVTM, CDR2 ANQGSEA. The CDR3 is 12 amino acids. Deletions cut 3 bases from V and 2 bases from J, with 2 bases between. In DNA, the CDR3 is TGCAGCGTTGATACTGGGGCCAACGTCCTGACTTTC. Protein product: CSVDTGANVLTF.

The genes are TRBV27 and TRBJ2-3, with 10 bases lining up with TRBD1. From germline, CDR1 is MNHEY and CDR2 SMNVEV (reference sequence). There are 17 residues in the CDR3. The J segment lost 3 bases and the V segment lost 5 bases, leaving 11 bases of the junction unmatched. The CDR3 DNA reads as TGTGCCAGCAGTCCTGCTTTGACAGGGGGCGATACAGATACGCAGTATTTT. Its protein product is CASSPALTGGDTDTQYF.

V and J are TRBV19 and TRBJ1-5, with TRBD1 identical over 9 bases. Trimming at V came to 4 bases and at J to 4 bases, leaving 8 bases not matched to a gene. CDR3 size: 16 residues. CDR1 LNHDA and CDR2 SQIVND come from the germline V gene (reference sequence). The CDR3 DNA is TGTGCCAGTAGTACATTACAGGGGGCCGGGAATCAGCCCCAGCATTTT. This codes for CASSTLQGAGNQPQHF.

The chain has TRBV6-5 and TRBJ2-3; TRBD1 is a possible D gene (6 bases). V gave up 6 bases and J gave up 4 bases, with 11 bases separating them. From germline, CDR1 is MNHEY and CDR2 SVGAGI. The CDR3 covers 13 residues. In nucleotides, the CDR3 is TGTGCCAGCAGCTTGGCAGGGGCAGATACGCAGTATTTT. It yields the protein CASSLAGADTQYF.

The gene calls are TRBV30 and TRBJ1-1; 7 bases are a match to TRBD1. In germline, CDR1 is GTSNPN, CDR2 SVGIG (reference sequence). V was pared by 0 bases and J by 0 bases, with 1 base of the junction left unmatched. The CDR3 has 14 amino acids. CDR3 residues: CAWSVDRLNTEAFF. CDR3 in DNA: TGTGCCTGGAGTGTGGACAGGTTGAACACTGAAGCTTTCTTT.

The chain combines TRBV6-5 with TRBJ1-1; D is ambiguous. The V end was cut by 8 bases, the J end by 7 bases, with 17 bases between. Germline CDR1 MNHEY, CDR2 SVGAGI. This CDR3 region has 13 residues. The CDR3 DNA follows: TGTGCCAGCTTCATTACCTACGGTGGTGAAGCTTTCTTT. Encoded protein: CASFITYGGEAFF.

The V and J genes are TRBV5-1 and TRBJ2-7; 10 positions match TRBD1. The CDR3 length is 15 residues. Losses at the gene ends were 0 bases for V and 5 bases for J; bases not matched to a gene: 5. Looked up from germline, CDR1 is SGHRS and CDR2 is YFSETQ. CDR3 coding DNA: TGCGCCAGCAGCTTGGTTACCGGGACAGGGGACGAGCAGTACTTC. Translation gives CASSLVTGTGDEQYF.

CDR3: CASSLTQGNTEAFF. CDR3 nucleotide sequence: TGCGCCAGCAGCCTCACACAGGGGAACACTGAAGCTTTCTTT. The chain recombines TRBV5-1 with TRBJ1-1; D possibly corresponds to TRBD1 (6 bases). This CDR3 comprises 14 residues. The germline gives CDR1 SGHRS, CDR2 YFSETQ. The V end was cut by 4 bases, the J end by 1 base, with 11 bases between. Using reference TRBV5-1 and TRBJ1-1 for the parts outside the CDR3, the full variable domain is KAGVTQTPRYLIKTRGQQVTLSCSPISGHRSVSWYQQTPGQGLQFLFEYFSETQRNKGNFPGRFSGRQFSNSRSEMNVSTLELGDSALYLCASSLTQGNTEAFFGQGTRLTVV.

Details on this clone: One end of the junction does not line up with germline, which may come from a read error. This sequence joins TRBV30 and TRBJ2-1; the D is unclear. From germline, CDR1 is GTSNPN and CDR2 SVGIG (reference sequence). The CDR3 covers 14 residues. The CDR3 sequence: CAWSTGPSDNEQFF. In DNA, the CDR3 is TGTGCCTGGAGTACGGGTCCCTCCGACAATGAGCAGTTCTTC.

The rearrangement links TRBV9 to TRBJ2-5, with D tentatively TRBD2 (6 bases). The V gene's germline CDR1 is SGDLS and CDR2 YYNGEE. Trimming took 4 bases from V and 5 from J, leaving 15 bases between them. This CDR3 has 14 residues. CDR3 region: CASSLGRLGETQYF. CDR3 DNA: TGTGCCAGCAGCTTAGGGAGGCTGGGGGAGACCCAGTACTTC.

The chain combines TRBV19 with TRBJ2-1; no clear D gene. V was pared by 6 bases and J by 5 bases, with 8 bases between. CDR1 and CDR2 from the germline V gene are LNHDA and SQIVND (reference sequence). This CDR3 spans 12 amino acids. DNA of the CDR3: TGTGCCAGTAGCGCCCTAAACAATGAGCAGTTCTTC. Protein product: CASSALNNEQFF.

The chain links TRBV6-1 to TRBJ1-2, with 9 bases that match TRBD1. Unmatched junction bases numbered 5, after V lost 6 bases and J lost 6 bases. CDR1 is MNHNS and CDR2 is SASEGT in the germline V gene. This CDR3 has 13 amino acids. The chain's CDR3 is CASSVQGADGYTF. CDR3 sequence (DNA): TGTGCCAGCAGCGTACAGGGGGCGGATGGCTACACCTTC.

The V and J genes are TRBV2 and TRBJ2-3; 11 bases fit TRBD2. J gave up 3 bases and V 9 bases, and 8 bases lay outside the gene matches. The CDR3 extends over 15 amino acids. The V gene's germline CDR1 is SNHLY and CDR2 FYNNEI. CDR3 DNA sequence: TGTGCCAGTTTCCCGGGACTAGCGGCGACAGATACGCAGTATTTT. Translating gives CASFPGLAATDTQYF.

The CDR3 DNA reads as TGTGCCAGCAGCGGAGCACGGCGGCTCTATGGCTACACCTTC. It translates to CASSGARRLYGYTF. The gene calls are TRBV9 and TRBJ1-2; the D is unclear. The germline V gene encodes CDR1 SGDLS and CDR2 YYNGEE. The CDR3 is 14 residues long. V was cut by 3 bases and J by 4 bases, with 13 bases left in between.